The entry below gives a single TCR beta chain sequence along with its context. The data are from a study of PD-1 blockade in classical Hodgkin lymphoma. The germline V gene has CDR1 SGHRS and CDR2 YFSETQ. J gave up 6 bases and V 1 base, and 3 bases lay outside the gene matches. The CDR3 sequence is 13 residues long. All trial patients relapsed after autologous stem cell transplantation. Clones were sequenced by immunoSEQ multiplex PCR, and TCRdb holds only the in-frame ones, with some missing. The table lists approximately 25,000 clones, about 83% of them singletons. The chain uses TRBV5-1 and TRBJ1-2, with 7 bases fitting TRBD1. The specimen comprised peripheral blood mononuclear cells (PBMCs), sampled before the second cycle of nivolumab. This TCR was recovered from a human donor with classical Hodgkin lymphoma. The CDR3 sequence is CASSLSQGDGYTF. The CDR3 nucleotides read TGCGCCAGCAGCTTGAGCCAGGGGGATGGCTACACCTTC.